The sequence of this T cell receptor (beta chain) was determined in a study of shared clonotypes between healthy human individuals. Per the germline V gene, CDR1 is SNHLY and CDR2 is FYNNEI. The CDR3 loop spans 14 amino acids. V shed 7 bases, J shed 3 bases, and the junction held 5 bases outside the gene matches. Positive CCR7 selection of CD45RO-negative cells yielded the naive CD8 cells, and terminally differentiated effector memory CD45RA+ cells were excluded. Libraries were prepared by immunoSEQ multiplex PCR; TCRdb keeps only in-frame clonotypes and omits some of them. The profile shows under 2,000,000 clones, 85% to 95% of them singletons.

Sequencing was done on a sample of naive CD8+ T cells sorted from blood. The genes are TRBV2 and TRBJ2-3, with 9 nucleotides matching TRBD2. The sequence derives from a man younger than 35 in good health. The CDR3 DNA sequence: TGTGCCAGCATAGGGCGGGAGGGGACAGATACGCAGTATTTT. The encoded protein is CASIGREGTDTQYF.